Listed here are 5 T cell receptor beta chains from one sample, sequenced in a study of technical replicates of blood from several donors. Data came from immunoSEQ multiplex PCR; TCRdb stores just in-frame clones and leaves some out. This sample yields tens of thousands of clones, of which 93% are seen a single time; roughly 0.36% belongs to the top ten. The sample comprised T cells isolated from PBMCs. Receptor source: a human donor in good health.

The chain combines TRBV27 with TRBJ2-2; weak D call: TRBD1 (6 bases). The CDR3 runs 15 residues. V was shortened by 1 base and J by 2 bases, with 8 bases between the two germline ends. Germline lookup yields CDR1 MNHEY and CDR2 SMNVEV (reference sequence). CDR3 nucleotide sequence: TGTGCCAGCAGTTTATTAGGGGGAAACACCGGGGAGCTGTTTTTT. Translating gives CASSLLGGNTGELFF.

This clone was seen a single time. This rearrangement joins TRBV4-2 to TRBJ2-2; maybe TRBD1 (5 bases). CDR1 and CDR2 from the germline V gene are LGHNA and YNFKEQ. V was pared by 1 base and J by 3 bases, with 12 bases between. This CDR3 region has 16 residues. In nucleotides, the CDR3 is TGTGCCAGCAGCCAAGTACAAGGGGCCGACACCGGGGAGCTGTTTTTT. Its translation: CASSQVQGADTGELFF.

DNA for the CDR3: TGTGCCAGCAGCCTTCTGGAGGATCAGCCCCAGCATTTT. Its translation is CASSLLEDQPQHF. V is TRBV28 and J is TRBJ1-5; D ambiguous. The CDR3 has 13 residues. Germline V gene data show CDR1 as MDHEN and CDR2 as SYDVKM. Trimming cost V 6 bases and J 5 bases, with 11 bases left between them.

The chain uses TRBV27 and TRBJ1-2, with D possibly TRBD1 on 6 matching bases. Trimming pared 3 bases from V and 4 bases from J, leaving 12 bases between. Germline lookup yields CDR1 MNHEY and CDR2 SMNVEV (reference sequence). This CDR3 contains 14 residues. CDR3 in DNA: TGTGCCAGCAGTTTGCGGGGGGCTTCCTATGGCTACACCTTC. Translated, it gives CASSLRGASYGYTF.

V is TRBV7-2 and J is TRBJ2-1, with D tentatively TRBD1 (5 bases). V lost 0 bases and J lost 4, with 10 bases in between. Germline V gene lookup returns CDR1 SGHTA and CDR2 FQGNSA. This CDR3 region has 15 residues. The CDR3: CASSLAPGLYNEQFF. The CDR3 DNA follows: TGTGCCAGCAGCTTAGCGCCAGGGCTGTACAATGAGCAGTTCTTC.